The subject of this entry is one T cell receptor beta chain. Antigen: not known. The sample belongs to a study of cytomegalovirus exposure and HLA in healthy donors. Study in general: HLA-typed donors were the source of about 85 million unique TCRs held in an early data release.

Study-level points and caveats: A later analysis reportedly identified an Asian-associated ancestry cluster as carrying fewer N-insertions than the approximately 730-donor mean.

PCR used 60 Vbeta primers and 13 Jbeta primers. TCRdb's table, derived via immunoSEQ multiplex PCR, lists solely in-frame clones and lacks some. The sample has approximately 150,000 clones; roughly 79% are singletons. V dropped 4 bases and J dropped 7 bases, with 17 bases sitting between them. This CDR3 has 14 residues. From germline, CDR1 is SGDLS and CDR2 YYNGEE. The chain links TRBV9 to TRBJ1-2; D gene uncertain. The clonotype comes from a woman in her 30s in good health and CMV-seronegative. Sequenced material: PBMCs. In nucleotides, the CDR3 is TGTGCCAGCAGCTTTGTCACGACATCGGCTGGCTACACCTTC. It specifies CASSFVTTSAGYTF.